This is a list of T cell receptor beta chains from one sample in a study of blood T cell repertoires in COVID-19. The method was immunoSEQ multiplex PCR; TCRdb's version includes in-frame clones alone and lacks a portion of them. Of roughly 100,000 clones listed, roughly 86% are singletons. Sequenced material: peripheral blood. The receptors originated from a man aged 45 to 65 with active or convalescent COVID-19. Both conserved end residues are part of each CDR3. Each record gives: clone size, J gene, V gene, D gene, CDR3 protein, CDR3 DNA. The D gene is left open where the match is weak. Rows give clone size only sometimes, using once, few, many, or a class for an expanded clone.

>.|TRBJ1-2|TRBV6-6|.
CASRDGNGSPYGYTF
TGTGCCAGCAGGGACGGGAACGGGAGCCCATATGGCTACACCTTC
>.|TRBJ2-3|TRBV24-1|TRBD2
CATSDLSGGAADTQYF
TGTGCCACCAGTGACCTTAGCGGGGGGGCGGCAGATACGCAGTATTTT
>.|TRBJ2-5|TRBV2|TRBD2
CASSSLSGGRETQYF
TGTGCCAGCAGTTCTCTTAGCGGGGGGCGGGAGACCCAGTACTTC
>.|TRBJ1-2|TRBV19|.
CASSPPRGSNYGYTF
TGTGCCAGTAGTCCCCCCCGGGGGTCTAACTATGGCTACACCTTC
>.|TRBJ1-1|TRBV28|TRBD1
CASSVTGGTEAFF
TGTGCCAGCAGCGTCACAGGGGGCACTGAAGCTTTCTTT
>few|TRBJ1-2|TRBV19|TRBD1
CASSATDRDYGYTF
TGTGCCAGTAGTGCGACGGACAGGGACTATGGCTACACCTTC
>.|TRBJ1-2|TRBV4-3|TRBD1
CASSQPAPGQGGVGYTF
TGCGCCAGCAGCCAACCCGCCCCGGGACAGGGAGGTGTTGGCTACACCTTC
>.|TRBJ2-5|TRBV27|.
CASSPRLNSRETQYF
TGTGCCAGCAGTCCCCGCCTCAACAGTCGGGAGACCCAGTACTTC
>once|TRBJ2-3|TRBV5-6|.
CASSLSLATDTQYF
TGTGCCAGCAGCTTGAGCCTAGCCACAGATACGCAGTATTTT
>.|TRBJ2-1|TRBV11-2|TRBD1
CASSRTGGDLGEQFF
TGTGCCAGCAGCCGCACAGGGGGCGACTTAGGTGAGCAGTTCTTC
>.|TRBJ2-3|TRBV7-2|TRBD2
CASSLDLAGGNTDTQYF
TGTGCCAGCAGCTTGGACCTAGCGGGGGGAAACACAGATACGCAGTATTTT
>.|TRBJ2-2|TRBV5-4|TRBD2
CASSLPGLGGTGELFF
TGTGCCAGCAGCTTACCGGGACTAGGAGGGACCGGGGAGCTGTTTTTT
>.|TRBJ1-5|TRBV21-1|.
CASSAQTGPGGNQPQHF
TGTGCCAGCAGCGCGCAGACAGGCCCCGGGGGCAATCAGCCCCAGCATTTT
>.|TRBJ2-1|TRBV5-1|.
CASSWGRGQDGRNEQFF
TGCGCCAGCAGCTGGGGGCGGGGGCAGGATGGGAGGAATGAGCAGTTCTTC
>.|TRBJ2-1|TRBV10-1|.
CASIRGEQFF
TGCGCCAGCATTAGAGGTGAGCAGTTCTTC
>.|TRBJ1-6|TRBV5-1|TRBD1
CASSLAGTGYSPLHF
TGCGCCAGCAGCTTGGCGGGGACAGGGTACTCACCCCTCCACTTT
>.|TRBJ1-1|TRBV15|.
CATSRVRVPKTEAFF
TGTGCCACCAGCAGAGTGCGGGTACCTAAGACTGAAGCTTTCTTT
>.|TRBJ2-1|TRBV24-1|.
CATSDGDTNLYNEQFF
TGTGCCACCAGTGATGGGGACACGAACTTATACAATGAGCAGTTCTTC
>.|TRBJ2-7|TRBV5-6|TRBD2
CASSSNSGAPYEQYF
TGTGCCAGCAGCTCCAATAGCGGGGCGCCCTACGAGCAGTACTTC
>.|TRBJ2-7|TRBV2|TRBD1
CASRMSGTGADEQYF
TGTGCCAGCCGAATGTCCGGGACAGGTGCCGACGAGCAGTACTTC
>.|TRBJ2-5|TRBV7-2|.
CASSPRGSQETQYF
TGTGCCAGCAGCCCACGGGGGAGCCAAGAGACCCAGTACTTC
>.|TRBJ1-5|TRBV19|.
CASSIAVFSNQPQHF
TGTGCCAGTAGTATAGCGGTCTTTAGCAATCAGCCCCAGCATTTT